This T cell receptor (beta chain) was observed in a study of blood T cell repertoires in COVID-19. Study as a whole: Material from acute and convalescent COVID-19 was sourced from the United States, Italy and Spain. T cells, B-cell-depleted T cells, or PBMCs supplied cDNA or gDNA.

The CDR3 is made up of 14 amino acids. CDR1 is SGHAT, CDR2 FQNNGV, per germline. After removal of 3 bases from V and 4 bases from J, the junction contained 3 bases not matched to a gene. Method: immunoSEQ multiplex PCR; TCRdb's copy keeps in-frame clones and lacks some. The sample has some 460,000 clones, roughly nine tenths seen once. The sequence was obtained from a woman aged 18-30 years with acute COVID-19. The chain links TRBV11-2 to TRBJ2-1; 7 bases agree with TRBD2. The source material was PBMCs or T cells enriched from blood (not recorded which). The CDR3 spells CASSFTGGYNEQFF. CDR3 nucleotide sequence: TGTGCCAGCAGCTTCACGGGAGGTTACAATGAGCAGTTCTTC. Drawing the rest from reference TRBV11-2 and TRBJ2-1, the complete variable domain is EAGVAQSPRYKIIEKRQSVAFWCNPISGHATLYWYQQILGQGPKLLIQFQNNGVVDDSQLPKDRFSAERLKGVDSTLKIQPAKLEDSAVYLCASSFTGGYNEQFFGPGTRLTVL.